Following are 16 T cell receptor beta chains from one sample sequenced in a study of cytomegalovirus exposure and HLA in healthy donors. TCRdb's table, derived via immunoSEQ multiplex PCR, lists solely in-frame clones and lacks some. Among tens of thousands of clones listed, just over 95% were seen once. Sequenced input: PBMCs. The receptors here all came from a woman aged 18-29 years in good health and CMV-seropositive.

This sequence joins TRBV5-1 and TRBJ1-1; D unresolved. The CDR3 has 16 residues. Trimming shortened V by 2 bases and J by 1 base, and 15 bases separated the two germline ends. Germline lookup yields CDR1 SGHRS and CDR2 YFSETQ. The DNA of the CDR3 is TGCGCCAGCAGCTTTAAGGAGGCGATGAGGAACACTGAAGCTTTCTTT. Translating it yields CASSFKEAMRNTEAFF.

The V call is TRBV28, the J call TRBJ2-1, with 9 bases that match TRBD2. From germline, CDR1 is MDHEN and CDR2 SYDVKM. V shed 3 bases, J shed 5 bases, and the junction held 8 bases outside the gene matches. The CDR3 extends over 16 amino acids. CDR3 DNA sequence: TGTGCCAGCAGTTTTATTCCCCTAGCGGGAAACAATGAGCAGTTCTTC. As protein: CASSFIPLAGNNEQFF.

The chain joins TRBV9 to TRBJ1-3; 8 nucleotides match TRBD1. Unmatched junction bases numbered 8, after V lost 4 bases and J lost 8 bases. Germline V lookup: CDR1 SGDLS, CDR2 YYNGEE. The CDR3 is 14 amino acids. CDR3 region: CASSMTGARDTIYF. DNA for the CDR3: TGTGCCAGCAGCATGACAGGGGCTCGGGACACCATATATTTT.

The gene calls are TRBV28 and TRBJ1-1, with D maybe TRBD1 (5 bases). The CDR3 is made up of 14 amino acids. Trimming took 6 bases from V and 0 from J, leaving 11 bases between them. CDR1 MDHEN and CDR2 SYDVKM come from the germline V gene. This CDR3 reads CASRGQVMNTEAFF. For the CDR3, the DNA is TGTGCCAGCAGGGGGCAGGTCATGAACACTGAAGCTTTCTTT.

The chain links TRBV7-8 to TRBJ2-7; the match to TRBD2 covers 10 bases. The length of the CDR3 is 17 residues. Trimming at V came to 7 bases and at J to 1 base, leaving 13 bases not matched to a gene. CDR1 and CDR2 from the germline V gene are SGHVS and FQNEAQ. CDR3 in DNA: TGTGCCAGCACCGGGACAGAGCTAGCGGGAGCTTCCTACGAGCAGTACTTC. Its protein product is CASTGTELAGASYEQYF.

The chain uses TRBV6-5 and TRBJ1-1; TRBD1 might be the D (6 bases). The V end was cut by 5 bases, the J end by 8 bases, with 21 bases between. The CDR3 totals 15 residues. The V gene's germline CDR1 is MNHEY and CDR2 SVGAGI. CDR3 nucleotide sequence: TGTGCCAGCAGTCCACCGGGGGGGGCTACACCCGAAGCTTTCTTT. This translates into CASSPPGGATPEAFF.

This chain uses TRBV19 with TRBJ1-4; a weak D match, TRBD1 (5 bases). V shed 7 bases and J shed 7 bases, with 19 bases lying between them. The CDR3 extends over 15 amino acids. Germline CDR1 LNHDA, CDR2 SQIVND (reference sequence). The CDR3 coding sequence is TGTGCCAGTACCCCCCGCGGGGGGGAAGCTGAAAAACTGTTTTTT. Amino acids: CASTPRGGEAEKLFF. The whole variable domain, remainder taken from reference TRBV19 and TRBJ1-4, is DGGITQSPKYLFRKEGQNVTLSCEQNLNHDAMYWYRQDPGQGLRLIYYSQIVNDFQKGDIAEGYSVSREKKESFPLTVTSAQKNPTAFYLCASTPRGGEAEKLFFGSGTQLSVL.

The V call is TRBV4-2, the J call TRBJ2-5, with 7 bases matching TRBD2. V lost 1 base, J lost 0 bases, and 11 bases stayed unmatched. The CDR3 has 18 amino acids. Germline V CDR1 and CDR2: LGHNA, YNFKEQ. The CDR3 loop reads CASSQARSSGLYQETQYF. The CDR3 DNA sequence: TGTGCCAGCAGCCAAGCCCGGTCTAGCGGACTGTACCAAGAGACCCAGTACTTC.

The chain links TRBV7-8 to TRBJ2-1; TRBD2 aligns across 8 bases. Germline lookup yields CDR1 SGHVS and CDR2 FQNEAQ. CDR3 size: 16 residues. The trim removed 2 bases at V and 4 bases at J, leaving 7 bases unmatched. As DNA, the CDR3 is TGTGCCAGCAGCTTACTGGCAACGGGAGGGTACAATGAGCAGTTCTTC. It yields the protein CASSLLATGGYNEQFF.

The chain joins TRBV19 to TRBJ2-1, with a possible D match to TRBD1 (6 bases). The germline gives CDR1 LNHDA, CDR2 SQIVND (reference sequence). CDR3 length equals 15 residues. V was clipped by 8 bases and J by 6 bases, with 20 bases between them. The CDR3 nucleotides are TGTGCCAGTCAAATGACAGGTGGGGCATCCAATGAGCAGTTCTTC. Amino acid sequence: CASQMTGGASNEQFF.

The rearrangement links TRBV19 to TRBJ1-2, with D possibly matching TRBD1 (5 bases). The germline V and J ends were trimmed by 7 bases and 7 bases, with 19 bases remaining between them. The CDR3 runs to 14 residues. Germline assignment: CDR1 LNHDA and CDR2 SQIVND (reference sequence). The CDR3 loop is CASKGLEGPGGYTF. CDR3 sequence (DNA): TGTGCCAGTAAGGGGTTGGAGGGGCCTGGTGGCTACACCTTC.

In this sample, this clone turned up once. The rearrangement joins TRBV29-1 to TRBJ2-7; TRBD2 agrees at 7 bases. From germline, CDR1 is SQVTM and CDR2 ANQGSEA. Trimming took 4 bases from V and 6 from J; bases not matched to a gene: 9. The CDR3 spans 13 residues. CDR3 nucleotide sequence: TGCAGCGTTGGGGAGGGGAGGATTTCCGAGCAGTACTTC. Amino acid sequence: CSVGEGRISEQYF.

This chain joins TRBV11-2 and TRBJ2-1, with D possibly matching TRBD2 (6 bases). Germline values: CDR1 SGHAT, CDR2 FQNNGV. The CDR3 spans 16 residues. Trimming took 5 bases from V and 0 from J, leaving 14 bases between them. The CDR3: CASSLLDYSSYNEQFF. In DNA form, the CDR3 reads TGTGCCAGCAGCCTGCTGGACTATAGCTCCTACAATGAGCAGTTCTTC.

V and J are TRBV11-1 and TRBJ2-7, with no clear D. CDR3 length: 13 residues. Germline V gives CDR1 SGHAT, CDR2 FQDESV (reference sequence). Trimming left V 0 bases short and J 3 bases short, with 6 bases between. In DNA form, the CDR3 reads TGTGCCAGCAGCTTAGCAAGGAGCTACGAGCAGTACTTC. Residues: CASSLARSYEQYF.

The rearrangement joins TRBV9 to TRBJ2-6; a weak D match, TRBD1 (6 bases). CDR1 and CDR2 (germline): SGDLS, YYNGEE. V lost 1 base, J lost 3 bases, and 14 bases lay in between. The CDR3 sequence is 17 residues long. The CDR3 protein is CASSVSTGTYGANVLTF. In DNA form, the CDR3 reads TGTGCCAGCAGCGTATCGACAGGAACTTATGGGGCCAACGTCCTGACTTTC.

CDR3 sequence (DNA): TGTGCCTGGAGCGCACAGGGGGTTCAGCCCCAGCATTTT. Amino acid sequence: CAWSAQGVQPQHF. The chain combines TRBV30 with TRBJ1-5, with 8 bases identical to TRBD1. Germline CDR1 reads GTSNPN; CDR2 reads SVGIG (reference sequence). Germline trimming cut 3 bases from V and 6 bases from J; bases unmatched to any gene: 4. The CDR3 is 13 residues long.